This entry lists 20 T cell receptor beta chains sequenced from one sample in a study of blood T cell repertoires in COVID-19. This table comes from immunoSEQ multiplex PCR, and its TCRdb copy is limited to in-frame clones, with some not included. There are 39,000 or so clones in the sample; 80% to 90% occur only once, and less than 55% lies in the top ten. The sequencing input was peripheral blood. These receptors came from a woman aged 80 or over with active or convalescent COVID-19.

Comments on this clone: In the same sample, other DNA sequences code for this CDR3. The chain combines TRBV7-9 with TRBJ2-6; 7 bases align to TRBD2. The CDR3 covers 15 residues. Per germline, CDR1 SEHNR and CDR2 FQNEAQ (reference sequence). V was pared by 6 bases and J by 0 bases, with 2 bases of the junction left unmatched. Written as DNA, the CDR3 is TGTGCCAGCAGAGGCGGGAGCTCTGGGGCCAACGTCCTGACTTTC. Translation gives CASRGGSSGANVLTF.

The V call is TRBV19, the J call TRBJ2-3; 13 bases agree with TRBD2. The CDR3 spans 16 residues. Germline V gives CDR1 LNHDA, CDR2 SQIVND (reference sequence). The trim removed 6 bases at V and 4 bases at J, leaving 7 bases unmatched. CDR3 region: CASSTRTSGSPDTQYF. CDR3 DNA: TGTGCCAGTAGCACCAGGACTAGCGGGAGCCCAGATACGCAGTATTTT.

This chain connects TRBV5-1 to TRBJ1-1, with D unresolved. V lost 4 bases and J 1 base, leaving 11 bases between the germline ends. The CDR3 loop spans 14 amino acids. Germline CDR1 is SGHRS and CDR2 is YFSETQ. The CDR3 sequence is CASSQHAGNTEAFF. CDR3 nucleotides: TGCGCCAGCAGCCAGCACGCAGGGAACACTGAAGCTTTCTTT.

This chain connects TRBV18 to TRBJ1-4; D may be TRBD1 (6 bases). CDR3 length: 15 residues. V was cut by 0 bases and J by 6 bases, with 11 bases left in between. Germline V CDR1 and CDR2: KGHSH, LQKENI. The DNA of the CDR3 is TGTGCCAGCTCACCACCGGGGGCGCGGGATGAAAAACTGTTTTTT. Translated: CASSPPGARDEKLFF.

CDR3 residues: CASSLDSYGYTF. The CDR3, as DNA: TGTGCCAGCAGCTTGGACAGCTATGGCTACACCTTC. The chain joins TRBV5-4 to TRBJ1-2, with unresolved D. Trimming removed 0 bases from V and 4 bases from J, with 4 bases in between. The CDR3 is 12 amino acids. Germline V CDR1 and CDR2: SGHNT, YYREEE (reference sequence).

The chain carries TRBV3-1 (or the pseudogene TRBV3-2) and TRBJ1-2; TRBD1 agrees at 11 bases. V trimming: 1 base; J trimming: 6 bases; junction bases outside the gene matches: 7. Germline CDR1 LGHDT, CDR2 YNNKEL (reference sequence). This CDR3 is 16 amino acids long. The DNA for the CDR3 is TGTGCCAGCAGCCAAGGGACCGGGACAGGGGGTCATGGCTACACCTTC. This translates into CASSQGTGTGGHGYTF.

The chain has TRBV3-1 (or the pseudogene TRBV3-2) and TRBJ1-5; weak D call: TRBD1 (5 bases). Germline CDR1 and CDR2: LGHDT and YNNKEL (reference sequence). The CDR3 runs to 14 residues. V shed 4 bases and J shed 5 bases, with 12 bases lying between them. This CDR3 reads CASSLTGGDQPQHF. DNA for the CDR3: TGTGCCAGCAGCCTAACAGGTGGGGATCAGCCCCAGCATTTT.

The V gene is TRBV15, the J gene TRBJ2-1; D may be TRBD2 (6 bases). The germline V and J ends were trimmed by 7 bases and 0 bases, with 13 bases remaining between them. Germline CDR1 LNHNV, CDR2 YYDKDF (reference sequence). This CDR3 spans 15 amino acids. The CDR3 nucleotides are TGTGCCACCATAGAAGTGGGAGGCTCCTACAATGAGCAGTTCTTC. Translation: CATIEVGGSYNEQFF.

This clone was recorded only once. The V gene is TRBV4-2, the J gene TRBJ1-1, with unresolved D. CDR3 length: 15 residues. CDR1 LGHNA and CDR2 YNFKEQ come from the germline V gene. Trimming cost V 0 bases and J 6 bases, with 14 bases left between them. CDR3 coding DNA: TGTGCCAGCAGCCAAGACCCGCAGGTGGTCGCTGAAGCTTTCTTT. Amino acid sequence: CASSQDPQVVAEAFF.

This chain joins TRBV10-3 and TRBJ2-7; D possibly corresponds to TRBD1 (7 bases). V was cut by 2 bases and J by 3 bases, with 20 bases left in between. The CDR3 runs 17 residues. Per the germline V gene, CDR1 is ENHRY and CDR2 is SYGVKD. The CDR3 loop is CAISEPPSAQGGYEQYF. The CDR3 region has the DNA TGTGCCATCAGTGAGCCCCCGTCAGCGCAGGGGGGCTACGAGCAGTACTTC.

V and J are TRBV7-2 and TRBJ1-2; D is unclear. CDR1 is SGHTA, CDR2 FQGNSA, per germline. V was cut by 3 bases and J by 6 bases, with 8 bases left in between. The CDR3 has 12 residues. In nucleotides, the CDR3 is TGTGCCAGCAGCTTTCGAGAGAATGGCTACACCTTC. Amino acid sequence: CASSFRENGYTF.

The chain uses TRBV15 and TRBJ1-5, with 7 bases fitting TRBD1. The CDR3 is 17 amino acids. Germline CDR1 is LNHNV and CDR2 is YYDKDF (reference sequence). Unmatched junction bases numbered 7, after V lost 1 base and J lost 1 base. DNA for the CDR3: TGTGCCACCAGCAGAGTACGGACAGGCTTCAGCAATCAGCCCCAGCATTTT. Amino acids: CATSRVRTGFSNQPQHF.

The chain has TRBV10-3 and TRBJ2-7, with TRBD2 matching over 10 bases. This CDR3 region has 14 residues. Germline V CDR1 and CDR2: ENHRY, SYGVKD. Trimming took 6 bases from V and 0 from J; bases not matched to a gene: 2. The CDR3 nucleotides read TGTGCCATCAGAGCTAGCGGGGGCTCCTACGAGCAGTACTTC. Amino acid sequence: CAIRASGGSYEQYF.

This clone was recorded at least ten times. V usage is TRBV5-1 and J usage is TRBJ1-3, with a tentative D call TRBD1 (5 bases). CDR1 is SGHRS, CDR2 YFSETQ, per germline. The germline V and J ends were trimmed by 2 bases and 2 bases, with 8 bases remaining between them. The CDR3 runs to 14 residues. This CDR3 is CASSFQGTGNTIYF. Written as DNA, the CDR3 is TGCGCCAGCAGCTTCCAGGGAACTGGAAACACCATATATTTT.

This clone was picked up one time. This chain joins TRBV5-6 and TRBJ1-3; 12 bases are a match to TRBD1. With 4 bases clipped from V and 3 bases from J, the junction kept 5 bases outside the gene matches. The length of the CDR3 is 16 residues. The germline gives CDR1 SGHDT, CDR2 YYEEEE. The CDR3 here is CASSPGTGGVGNTIYF. The CDR3 DNA is TGTGCCAGCAGCCCAGGGACAGGGGGCGTTGGAAACACCATATATTTT.

This sequence joins TRBV5-1 and TRBJ2-3, with 8 bases matching TRBD1. V shed 6 bases and J 1 base; nucleotides not matched to a gene: 19. CDR3 length: 19 residues. Germline CDR1 and CDR2: SGHRS and YFSETQ. As DNA, the CDR3 is TGCGCCAGCAACACCGGGTGGAGGCAGGGGGCCCCTGGCACAGATACGCAGTATTTT. Translating gives CASNTGWRQGAPGTDTQYF.

The chain couples TRBV7-9 to TRBJ2-1, with no clear D. Per the germline V gene, CDR1 is SEHNR and CDR2 is FQNEAQ (reference sequence). There are 14 residues in the CDR3. V was shortened by 1 base and J by 4 bases, with 8 bases between the two germline ends. CDR3: CASSLVRTYNEQFF. As DNA, the CDR3 is TGTGCCAGCAGCTTAGTTAGAACTTACAATGAGCAGTTCTTC.

The genes are TRBV5-6 and TRBJ1-5; D may be TRBD1 (5 bases). CDR3 size: 12 residues. CDR1 is SGHDT, CDR2 YYEEEE, per germline. With 2 bases removed from V and 7 bases from J, the gap between germline ends came to 7 bases. CDR3 DNA sequence: TGTGCCAGCAGCTTTGGGGGGCAGCCCCAGCATTTT. Encoded protein: CASSFGGQPQHF.

The chain couples TRBV5-1 to TRBJ1-1, with TRBD1 matching over 8 bases. V dropped 0 bases and J dropped 7; count of bases not matched to a gene: 5. The length of the CDR3 is 14 residues. CDR1 is SGHRS and CDR2 is YFSETQ in the germline V gene. In DNA, the CDR3 is TGCGCCAGCAGCTTGGCACAGGGGGTACGTGAAGCTTTCTTT. The encoded protein is CASSLAQGVREAFF.

In this sample, this clone turned up a few times. In DNA form, the CDR3 reads TGTGCCAGCAGTGACGCGCGTCACTATGGCTACACCTTC. Protein product: CASSDARHYGYTF. This rearrangement joins TRBV25-1 to TRBJ1-2; no definite D call. Trimming left V 3 bases short and J 3 bases short, with 8 bases between. The CDR3 loop spans 13 amino acids. Per the germline V gene, CDR1 is MGHDK and CDR2 is SYGVNS.